This TCR beta chain was identified in a study of cytomegalovirus exposure and HLA in healthy donors. Study-level points and caveats: An ancestry cluster, one associated with Asian ancestry, reportedly showed fewer N-insertions than the 666-donor mean in a later analysis.

As to this clone: Its specificity is unknown.

The PCR used 60 Vbeta and 13 Jbeta primers. Assay used: immunoSEQ multiplex PCR; TCRdb lists only in-frame clones, some missing. The repertoire consists of about 130,000 clones, with 80% to 90% occurring once and the leading ten covering 2.5% to 3%. The CDR3 runs to 14 residues. Trimming removed 0 bases from V and 5 bases from J, with 10 bases in between. Per germline, CDR1 SGHRS and CDR2 YFSETQ. The chain recombines TRBV5-1 with TRBJ2-3; D ambiguous. This sequence was found in a woman younger than 35 in good health and CMV-seropositive. Sequenced input: PBMCs. The chain's CDR3 is CASSLGVVGDTQYF. CDR3 nucleotides: TGCGCCAGCAGCTTGGGAGTCGTTGGAGATACGCAGTATTTT. The complete variable domain, with remaining parts taken from reference TRBV5-1 and TRBJ2-3, reads KAGVTQTPRYLIKTRGQQVTLSCSPISGHRSVSWYQQTPGQGLQFLFEYFSETQRNKGNFPGRFSGRQFSNSRSEMNVSTLELGDSALYLCASSLGVVGDTQYFGPGTRLTVL.